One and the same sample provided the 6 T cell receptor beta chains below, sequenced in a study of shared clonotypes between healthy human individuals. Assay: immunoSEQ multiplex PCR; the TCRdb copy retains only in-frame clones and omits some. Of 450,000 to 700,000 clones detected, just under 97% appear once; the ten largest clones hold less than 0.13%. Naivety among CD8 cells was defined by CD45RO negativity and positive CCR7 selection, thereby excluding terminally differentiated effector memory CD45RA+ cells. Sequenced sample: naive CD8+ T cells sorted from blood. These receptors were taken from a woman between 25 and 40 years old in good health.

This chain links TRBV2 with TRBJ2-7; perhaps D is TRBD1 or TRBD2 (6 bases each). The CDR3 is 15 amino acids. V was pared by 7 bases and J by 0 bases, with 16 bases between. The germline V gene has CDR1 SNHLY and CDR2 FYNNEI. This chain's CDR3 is CASTKGGLHSYEQYF. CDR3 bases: TGTGCCAGCACTAAGGGGGGCTTACACTCCTACGAGCAGTACTTC.

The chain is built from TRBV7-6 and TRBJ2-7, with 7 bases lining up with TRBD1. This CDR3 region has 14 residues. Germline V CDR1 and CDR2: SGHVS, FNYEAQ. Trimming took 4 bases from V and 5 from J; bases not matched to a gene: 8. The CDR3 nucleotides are TGTGCCAGCAGCTCCGGGACAGCTATTAACGAGCAGTACTTC. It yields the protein CASSSGTAINEQYF.

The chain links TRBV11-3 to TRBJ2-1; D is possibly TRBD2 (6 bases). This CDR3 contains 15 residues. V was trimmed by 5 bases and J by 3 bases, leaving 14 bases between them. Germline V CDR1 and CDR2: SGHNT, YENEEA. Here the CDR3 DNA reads TGTGCCAGCAGCATCTTTGCCGGGGGCTACAATGAGCAGTTCTTC. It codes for CASSIFAGGYNEQFF.

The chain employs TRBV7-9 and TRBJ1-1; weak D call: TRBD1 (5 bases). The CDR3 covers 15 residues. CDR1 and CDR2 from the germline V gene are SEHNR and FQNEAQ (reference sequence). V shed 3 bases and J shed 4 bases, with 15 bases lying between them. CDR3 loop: CASSFWPRGSTEAFF. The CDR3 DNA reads TGTGCCAGCAGCTTCTGGCCCCGGGGGAGCACTGAAGCTTTCTTT. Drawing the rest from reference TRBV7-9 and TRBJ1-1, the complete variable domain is DTGVSQNPRHKITKRGQNVTFRCDPISEHNRLYWYRQTLGQGPEFLTYFQNEAQLEKSRLLSDRFSAERPKGSFSTLEIQRTEQGDSAMYLCASSFWPRGSTEAFFGQGTRLTVV.

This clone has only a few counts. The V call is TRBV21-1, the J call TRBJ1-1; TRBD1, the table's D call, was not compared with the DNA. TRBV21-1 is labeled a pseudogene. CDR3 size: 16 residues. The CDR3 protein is CASSTDRTGEDTEAFF. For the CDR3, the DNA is TGTGCCAGCAGCACCGACCGGACAGGGGAGGACACTGAAGCTTTCTTT.

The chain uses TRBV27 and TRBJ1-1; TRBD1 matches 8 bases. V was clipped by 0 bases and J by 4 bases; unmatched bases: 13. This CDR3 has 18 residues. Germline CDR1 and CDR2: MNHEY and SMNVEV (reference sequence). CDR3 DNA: TGTGCCAGCAGTTTATCGCCGGGACAGGAACACTCGGGCACTGAAGCTTTCTTT. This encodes CASSLSPGQEHSGTEAFF.